The 4 T cell receptor beta chains in this list originate from one sample, sequenced in a study of T cells in Graves' hyperthyroidism and ophthalmopathy. Amplified TCR beta CDR3 regions came from RNA transcripts. A set of HTBI primers served as the primers for a first-round RT-PCR of the TCR CDR3. TCRdb called the multiplex PCR reads again in MiXCR, with one record for every CDR3 protein. The data contain hundreds of thousands of distinct CDR3 sequences, roughly 14% of them seen just once; the ten biggest clones take up roughly 13%. The sample taken for sequencing was blood. Receptors originate from a man aged 18 to 29 with Graves' ophthalmopathy.

V gene TRBV5-6 combines with J gene TRBJ1-2; D call uncertain. Germline V lookup: CDR1 SGHDT, CDR2 YYEEEE. The CDR3 contains 14 residues. Trimming shortened V by 0 bases and J by 2 bases, and 8 bases separated the two germline ends. The CDR3 here is CASSLVLLNYGYTF. The CDR3 DNA sequence: TGTGCCAGCAGCTTGGTGCTACTGAACTATGGCTACACCTTC.

A word on this clonotype: Since a much larger clone is just one base distant, this may be a read error. This chain joins TRBV3-1 and TRBJ2-7, with D possibly being TRBD1 or TRBD2 (6 bases each). With 0 bases removed from V and 2 bases from J, the gap between germline ends came to 11 bases. This CDR3 is 15 amino acids long. Per germline, CDR1 LGHDT and CDR2 YNNKEL (reference sequence). This chain's CDR3 is CASSQERGVAYEQYF. For the CDR3, the DNA is TGTGCCAGCAGCCAAGAAAGGGGGGTTGCCTACGAGCAGTACTTC.

This clonotype was counted many times. The V and J genes are TRBV3-1 and TRBJ2-5, with D uncertain. Germline V CDR1 and CDR2: LGHDT, YNNKEL (reference sequence). V was trimmed by 1 base and J by 5 bases, leaving 8 bases between them. The CDR3 runs to 13 residues. DNA of the CDR3: TGTGCCAGCAGCCAAGGGGCCGGGGAGACCCAGTACTTC. Translation: CASSQGAGETQYF.

This clonotype was observed many times. The J gene is TRBJ1-2, the V gene TRBV20-1; 9 bases agree with TRBD1. CDR3 length equals 14 residues. The germline CDR1 and CDR2 sequences are DFQATT and SNEGSKA (reference sequence). V gave up 0 bases and J gave up 1 base; unmatched junction bases: 0. CDR3 protein: CSAREDRGNYGYTF. CDR3 in DNA: TGCAGTGCTAGAGAGGACAGGGGTAACTATGGCTACACCTTC.